One sample yielded the 29 T cell receptor beta chains listed below, sequenced in a study of blood T cell repertoires in COVID-19. The method was immunoSEQ multiplex PCR; TCRdb's version includes in-frame clones alone and lacks a portion of them. Altogether 200,000 to 250,000 clones are present, 75% to 90% being singletons, with the ten largest covering about 4.6%. What was sequenced was PBMCs or T cells enriched from blood (not recorded which). Receptors originate from a woman aged 25-40 years who had been exposed to COVID-19.

The chain couples TRBV7-3 to TRBJ2-7; 8 bases line up with TRBD1. The CDR3 loop spans 15 amino acids. V dropped 5 bases and J dropped 4; count of bases not matched to a gene: 10. Germline loops: CDR1 SGHTA, CDR2 FQGTGA. CDR3 nucleotide sequence: TGTGCCAGCAGCCCTGGACAGGGTGTTCGATACGAGCAGTACTTC. It encodes CASSPGQGVRYEQYF.

This sequence joins TRBV6-2 or TRBV6-3 and TRBJ1-2; D might be TRBD1 (6 bases). V lost 1 base, J lost 7 bases, and 22 bases lay in between. Germline V lookup: CDR1 MNHEY, CDR2 SVGEGT. The CDR3 runs to 17 residues. This CDR3 reads CASSYLGQGSRERGYTF. The CDR3 region has the DNA TGTGCCAGCAGTTACTTAGGTCAGGGGTCGAGGGAGCGTGGCTACACCTTC.

This clone was counted at least ten times. The chain carries TRBV18 and TRBJ1-3; no definite D call. This CDR3 spans 13 amino acids. Germline-derived CDR1 and CDR2 are KGHSH and LQKENI. Deletions cut 3 bases from V and 1 base from J, with 4 bases between. The CDR3 here is CASSPTSGNTIYF. Written as DNA, the CDR3 is TGTGCCAGCTCACCGACATCTGGAAACACCATATATTTT.

J is TRBJ1-6 and V is TRBV24-1; 8 nucleotides match TRBD1. Germline loops: CDR1 KGHDR, CDR2 SFDVKD. This CDR3 has 14 amino acids. V shed 4 bases, J shed 10 bases, and the junction held 5 bases outside the gene matches. In nucleotides, the CDR3 is TGTGCCACCAGTGACAGACACAGGGGGTCACCCCTCCACTTT. Amino acid sequence: CATSDRHRGSPLHF.

The J gene is TRBJ2-5, the V gene TRBV30; 8 bases line up with TRBD2. The germline CDR1 and CDR2 sequences are GTSNPN and SVGIG (reference sequence). The CDR3 extends over 13 amino acids. The V and J ends lost 3 bases and 1 base, in that order; junction bases with no gene match: 1. CDR3: CAWSGGAQETQYF. CDR3 bases: TGTGCCTGGAGCGGGGGGGCCCAAGAGACCCAGTACTTC. Variable domain in full (rest from reference TRBV30 and TRBJ2-5): SQTIHQWPATLVQPVGSPLSLECTVEGTSNPNLYWYRQAAGRGLQLLFYSVGIGQISSEVPQNLSASRPQDRQFILSSKKLLLSDSGFYLCAWSGGAQETQYFGPGTRLLVL.

The count of this clone is one. The rearrangement uses TRBV7-2 and TRBJ1-5; the match to TRBD1 covers 8 bases. This CDR3 is built from 15 residues. J lost 4 bases, V lost 1 base, and 3 bases had no gene match. The germline V gene encodes CDR1 SGHTA and CDR2 FQGNSA. The DNA for the CDR3 is TGTGCCAGCAGCTTAGGGACAGGGAGAAATCAGCCCCAGCATTTT. This gives the protein CASSLGTGRNQPQHF.

This chain uses TRBV5-1 with TRBJ1-2; no definite D call. Germline lookup yields CDR1 SGHRS and CDR2 YFSETQ. This CDR3 is built from 14 residues. Trimming removed 0 bases at V and 4 bases at J, with 10 bases between. The CDR3 region has the DNA TGCGCCAGCAGCTTGGGAGGCGCCGGCTATGGCTACACCTTC. It yields the protein CASSLGGAGYGYTF.

V usage is TRBV5-6 and J usage is TRBJ1-1, with D possibly TRBD1 on 6 matching bases. The germline gives CDR1 SGHDT, CDR2 YYEEEE. The CDR3 totals 12 residues. Trimming shortened V by 4 bases and J by 10 bases, and 14 bases separated the two germline ends. The CDR3 region has the DNA TGTGCCAGCAGCAAACCACAGGGTAGAGCTTTCTTT. This gives the protein CASSKPQGRAFF.

This chain links TRBV19 with TRBJ1-2; 7 bases are a match to TRBD1. CDR3 length: 15 amino acids. CDR1 and CDR2 (germline): LNHDA, SQIVND (reference sequence). V shed 8 bases, J shed 1 base, and the junction held 10 bases outside the gene matches. CDR3 DNA: TGTGCCAGTGGCATGGCCCGACAGGGTAACTATGGCTACACCTTC. This gives the protein CASGMARQGNYGYTF.

The CDR3 region is CASSPPDTSYEQYF. As DNA, the CDR3 is TGTGCCAGCAGCCCCCCGGACACCTCCTACGAGCAGTACTTC. The chain carries TRBV11-3 and TRBJ2-7; TRBD1 is a possible D gene (5 bases). Trimming took off 5 bases at V and 0 bases at J, with 11 bases between the two ends. Germline loops: CDR1 SGHNT, CDR2 YENEEA. The CDR3 is 14 residues long.

This rearrangement joins TRBV24-1 to TRBJ1-5; TRBD1 is a possible D gene (6 bases). The ends were cut back, 3 bases at V and 3 bases at J, with 11 bases in the middle. The CDR3 runs 15 residues. Germline V gives CDR1 KGHDR, CDR2 SFDVKD. CDR3 loop: CATSDGGAPNQPQHF. Here the CDR3 DNA reads TGTGCCACCAGTGATGGGGGGGCCCCCAATCAGCCCCAGCATTTT.

The chain is built from TRBV30 and TRBJ2-3; 12 nucleotides line up with TRBD2. Germline V gene sequence: CDR1 GTSNPN, CDR2 SVGIG (reference sequence). This CDR3 is built from 16 residues. The V segment lost 3 bases and the J segment 4 bases; nucleotides outside the gene matches: 8. The chain's CDR3 is CAWSSGLAGSSDTQYF. In nucleotides, the CDR3 is TGTGCCTGGAGCTCTGGACTAGCGGGATCCTCAGATACGCAGTATTTT. Supplemented by reference TRBV30 and TRBJ2-3, the full variable domain reads SQTIHQWPATLVQPVGSPLSLECTVEGTSNPNLYWYRQAAGRGLQLLFYSVGIGQISSEVPQNLSASRPQDRQFILSSKKLLLSDSGFYLCAWSSGLAGSSDTQYFGPGTRLTVL.

The V call is TRBV5-1, the J call TRBJ1-5; 7 bases match TRBD1. V trimming: 0 bases; J trimming: 5 bases; junction bases outside the gene matches: 2. The germline V gene encodes CDR1 SGHRS and CDR2 YFSETQ. The CDR3 contains 14 residues. For the CDR3, the DNA is TGCGCCAGCAGCTTGGGAACAGGGGATCAGCCCCAGCATTTT. Its translation: CASSLGTGDQPQHF.

V is TRBV2 and J is TRBJ1-5, with a tentative D call TRBD1 (6 bases). The CDR3 is 16 amino acids. V lost 2 bases, J lost 2 bases, and 13 bases lay in between. The germline CDR1 and CDR2 sequences are SNHLY and FYNNEI. As DNA, the CDR3 is TGTGCCAGCAGTGAACGGGTGGACAGTGGCAATCAGCCCCAGCATTTT. It specifies CASSERVDSGNQPQHF. Using reference TRBV2 and TRBJ1-5 for the parts outside the CDR3, the full variable domain is EPEVTQTPSHQVTQMGQEVILRCVPISNHLYFYWYRQILGQKVEFLVSFYNNEISEKSEIFDDQFSVERPDGSNFTLKIRSTKLEDSAMYFCASSERVDSGNQPQHFGDGTRLSIL.

The V and J genes are TRBV12-3 or TRBV12-4 and TRBJ1-2, with a tentative D call TRBD1 (6 bases). The V end lost 5 bases, the J end lost 5 bases, and 12 bases lay between the germline ends. This CDR3 contains 13 residues. The CDR3 reads CASSRTATYGYTF. The DNA of the CDR3 is TGTGCCAGCAGTCGGACAGCGACTTATGGCTACACCTTC.

The J gene is TRBJ2-2, the V gene TRBV5-1; 9 bases line up with TRBD2. The CDR3 has 17 amino acids. V was pared by 2 bases and J by 2 bases, with 7 bases of the junction left unmatched. Per germline, CDR1 SGHRS and CDR2 YFSETQ. The CDR3 is CASSLGLGLANTGELFF. In DNA form, the CDR3 reads TGCGCCAGCAGCTTAGGTTTGGGACTAGCCAACACCGGGGAGCTGTTTTTT. Looking up the rest from reference TRBV5-1 and TRBJ2-2 gives the full variable domain: KAGVTQTPRYLIKTRGQQVTLSCSPISGHRSVSWYQQTPGQGLQFLFEYFSETQRNKGNFPGRFSGRQFSNSRSEMNVSTLELGDSALYLCASSLGLGLANTGELFFGEGSRLTVL.

V and J are TRBV24-1 and TRBJ2-2; D remains ambiguous. CDR1 is KGHDR, CDR2 SFDVKD, per germline. With 8 bases removed from V and 1 base from J, the gap between germline ends came to 10 bases. The length of the CDR3 is 14 residues. The CDR3 is CATKPSGNTGELFF. CDR3 nucleotide sequence: TGTGCCACCAAGCCATCGGGGAACACCGGGGAGCTGTTTTTT.

This chain joins TRBV11-2 and TRBJ2-1, with 9 bases matching TRBD1. Unmatched junction bases numbered 5, after V lost 5 bases and J lost 15 bases. Germline CDR1 reads SGHAT; CDR2 reads FQNNGV. There are 11 residues in the CDR3. CDR3 sequence reads: CASSRDRAGFF. The CDR3, as DNA: TGTGCCAGCAGCAGGGACAGGGCGGGGTTCTTC. Looking up the rest from reference TRBV11-2 and TRBJ2-1 gives the full variable domain: EAGVAQSPRYKIIEKRQSVAFWCNPISGHATLYWYQQILGQGPKLLIQFQNNGVVDDSQLPKDRFSAERLKGVDSTLKIQPAKLEDSAVYLCASSRDRAGFFGPGTRLTVL.

The V and J genes are TRBV11-3 and TRBJ2-5, with 7 bases that match TRBD1. Trimming at V came to 5 bases and at J to 1 base, leaving 7 bases not matched to a gene. Germline values: CDR1 SGHNT, CDR2 YENEEA. This CDR3 spans 15 amino acids. DNA of the CDR3: TGTGCCAGCAGCCCCACTTACAGGGGCCAAGAGACCCAGTACTTC. Its protein is CASSPTYRGQETQYF.

This rearrangement joins TRBV6-5 to TRBJ1-2, with TRBD1 as a possible D gene (5 bases). Trimming cost V 10 bases and J 4 bases, with 16 bases left between them. Germline V CDR1 and CDR2: MNHEY, SVGAGI. The CDR3 length is 13 residues. CDR3 in amino acids: CANDTPGFYGYTF. CDR3 sequence (DNA): TGTGCCAACGATACCCCAGGGTTCTATGGCTACACCTTC.

This chain connects TRBV19 to TRBJ1-5; D not certain. Germline CDR1 and CDR2: LNHDA and SQIVND (reference sequence). V lost 6 bases and J 5 bases, leaving 17 bases between the germline ends. This CDR3 is built from 15 residues. The CDR3 loop is CASSHSPGLYQPQHF. The CDR3 coding sequence is TGTGCCAGTAGCCACTCCCCGGGGTTGTATCAGCCCCAGCATTTT.

The sample holds one count of this clone. The gene calls are TRBV3-1 (or the pseudogene TRBV3-2) and TRBJ2-1, with TRBD2 matching over 10 bases. Trimming at V came to 6 bases and at J to 6 bases, leaving 8 bases not matched to a gene. Germline V gives CDR1 LGHDT, CDR2 YNNKEL (reference sequence). The CDR3 is made up of 15 amino acids. CDR3 nucleotide sequence: TGTGCCAGCAGGAAGCAGCGGGGGGGTTTCAATGAGCAGTTCTTC. Its protein is CASRKQRGGFNEQFF.

This rearrangement joins TRBV10-1 to TRBJ2-1; D possibly corresponds to TRBD1 (6 bases). Germline CDR1 WNHNN, CDR2 SYGVQD (reference sequence). Trimming pared 8 bases from V and 10 bases from J, leaving 15 bases between. The CDR3 sequence is 12 residues long. This CDR3 is CASSEGVGEQFF. The DNA of the CDR3 is TGCGCCAGCTCAGAGGGGGTCGGGGAGCAGTTCTTC.

This chain links TRBV11-2 with TRBJ1-1, with D perhaps matching TRBD1 (6 bases). The germline gives CDR1 SGHAT, CDR2 FQNNGV. The CDR3 covers 15 residues. Deletions cut 3 bases from V and 1 base from J, with 12 bases between. CDR3 in amino acids: CASSFRQVRNTEAFF. Here the CDR3 DNA reads TGTGCCAGCAGCTTCCGACAGGTTCGGAACACTGAAGCTTTCTTT. Based on the CDR3 plus reference TRBV11-2 and TRBJ1-1, the full variable domain is EAGVAQSPRYKIIEKRQSVAFWCNPISGHATLYWYQQILGQGPKLLIQFQNNGVVDDSQLPKDRFSAERLKGVDSTLKIQPAKLEDSAVYLCASSFRQVRNTEAFFGQGTRLTVV.

The chain combines TRBV9 with TRBJ1-2; D is unresolved. Trimming left V 0 bases short and J 0 bases short, with 3 bases between. Looked up from germline, CDR1 is SGDLS and CDR2 is YYNGEE. This CDR3 has 13 residues. Written as DNA, the CDR3 is TGTGCCAGCAGCGTAGTATCTAACTATGGCTACACCTTC. Protein product: CASSVVSNYGYTF.

The chain has TRBV28 and TRBJ1-5; 7 bases agree with TRBD1. The CDR3 spans 14 residues. The V and J ends lost 6 bases and 7 bases, in that order; junction bases with no gene match: 9. Looked up from germline, CDR1 is MDHEN and CDR2 is SYDVKM. The CDR3 sequence: CASSPGTVMQPQHF. The CDR3 DNA reads as TGTGCCAGCAGCCCCGGGACAGTAATGCAGCCCCAGCATTTT.

The chain couples TRBV5-4 to TRBJ2-1; D remains unclear. The CDR3 has 14 amino acids. Per germline, CDR1 SGHNT and CDR2 YYREEE (reference sequence). Trimming took 2 bases from V and 3 from J, leaving 9 bases between them. This chain's CDR3 is CASSFSRDYNEQFF. The CDR3 DNA follows: TGTGCCAGCAGCTTTTCGAGAGACTACAATGAGCAGTTCTTC.

Here the CDR3 reads CASSQHQGAGYEQYF. As DNA, the CDR3 is TGCGCCAGCAGCCAACACCAGGGGGCTGGCTACGAGCAGTACTTC. This chain joins TRBV4-1 and TRBJ2-7; TRBD1 matches 8 bases. CDR1 MGHRA and CDR2 YSYEKL come from the germline V gene. The junction had 6 bases not matched to a gene; V was cut back by 2 bases and J by 3 bases. This CDR3 has 15 amino acids.

The CDR3 is CATTRQGGSAEQYF. CDR3 coding DNA: TGTGCCACCACAAGACAGGGGGGCTCGGCCGAGCAGTACTTC. This chain uses TRBV6-5 with TRBJ2-7; 9 bases map to TRBD1. V lost 10 bases, J lost 6 bases, and 13 bases stayed unmatched. From germline, CDR1 is MNHEY and CDR2 SVGAGI. This CDR3 spans 14 amino acids.